The text below deals with one TCR beta chain. The sample is drawn from a study of technical replicates of blood from a few donors. This CDR3 comprises 15 residues. Germline V gene sequence: CDR1 SGHVS, CDR2 FQNEAQ. Trimming removed 5 bases from V and 6 bases from J; junction bases left unmatched: 9. This table comes from immunoSEQ multiplex PCR, and its TCRdb copy is limited to in-frame clones, with some not included. The sample carries more than 70,000 clones, around 97% recorded once. The chain employs TRBV7-8 and TRBJ1-4; 7 positions agree with TRBD1. The sequence was collected from a human donor in good health. Material for sequencing was T cells isolated from PBMCs. CDR3 protein: CASSVQGGADEKLFF. CDR3 nucleotide sequence: TGTGCCAGCAGCGTCCAAGGGGGCGCCGATGAAAAACTGTTTTTT.